One sample yielded the 5 T cell receptor beta chains listed below, sequenced in a study of blood T cell repertoires in COVID-19. The method was immunoSEQ multiplex PCR; TCRdb's version includes in-frame clones alone and lacks a portion of them. This sample carries some 74,000 clones, over 65% of them seen once, and the ten largest clones take 18%. The source material was peripheral blood. The origin of the receptors is a woman of 80 years or more with acute or convalescent COVID-19.

The genes are TRBV19 and TRBJ2-1; 11 bases line up with TRBD2. V was clipped by 5 bases and J by 0 bases; unmatched bases: 12. Germline loops: CDR1 LNHDA, CDR2 SQIVND (reference sequence). The CDR3 spans 19 residues. The CDR3 reads CASSPDTSGSHRSYNEQFF. CDR3 nucleotides: TGTGCCAGTAGTCCCGATACTAGCGGGAGCCACCGCTCCTACAATGAGCAGTTCTTC. Based on the CDR3 plus reference TRBV19 and TRBJ2-1, the full variable domain is DGGITQSPKYLFRKEGQNVTLSCEQNLNHDAMYWYRQDPGQGLRLIYYSQIVNDFQKGDIAEGYSVSREKKESFPLTVTSAQKNPTAFYLCASSPDTSGSHRSYNEQFFGPGTRLTVL.

This chain joins TRBV5-1 and TRBJ2-1; D possibly corresponds to TRBD2 (6 bases). CDR1 and CDR2 (germline): SGHRS, YFSETQ. V was pared by 4 bases and J by 2 bases, with 10 bases between. The length of the CDR3 is 14 residues. The CDR3 sequence: CASSNSGTYNEQFF. Written as DNA, the CDR3 is TGCGCCAGCAGCAATAGCGGAACCTACAATGAGCAGTTCTTC.

The chain joins TRBV2 to TRBJ1-2; possibly TRBD1 for D (6 bases). CDR3 size: 14 residues. Germline-derived CDR1 and CDR2 are SNHLY and FYNNEI. The V and J ends lost 7 bases and 2 bases respectively, with 14 bases between them. CDR3 bases: TGTGCCAGCACCAGGGACACTTACAACTATGGCTACACCTTC. Translation gives CASTRDTYNYGYTF.

This clone turned up a few times. This rearrangement joins TRBV15 to TRBJ1-3, with D possibly being TRBD1 (6 bases). Germline-derived CDR1 and CDR2 are LNHNV and YYDKDF (reference sequence). Trimming removed 0 bases from V and 4 bases from J, with 13 bases in between. The CDR3 runs 16 residues. In DNA, the CDR3 is TGTGCCACCAGCAGAGAAGGGACACTGCCAGGAAACACCATATATTTT. Amino acid sequence: CATSREGTLPGNTIYF.

The V and J genes are TRBV5-4 and TRBJ2-2, with 8 nucleotides matching TRBD2. Germline trimming cut 0 bases from V and 4 bases from J; bases unmatched to any gene: 2. The CDR3 spans 15 residues. Germline V gives CDR1 SGHNT, CDR2 YYREEE (reference sequence). This CDR3 is CASSLVAGLTGELFF. The CDR3 DNA is TGTGCCAGCAGCTTGGTAGCGGGACTCACCGGGGAGCTGTTTTTT.